This TCR beta chain is drawn from a study of cytomegalovirus exposure and HLA in healthy donors. To note about this clone: Its antigen remains unidentified. Other nucleotide sequences from this sample produce the same CDR3.

The CDR3 is 13 residues long. The germline CDR1 and CDR2 sequences are SQVTM and ANQGSEA. V shed 5 bases and J shed 8 bases, with 15 bases lying between them. PCR employed 60 Vbeta and 13 Jbeta primers. Clones were sequenced by immunoSEQ multiplex PCR, and TCRdb holds only the in-frame ones, with some missing. This sample has fewer than 200,000 clones, with roughly two thirds found just once. Overall study findings and caveats: Researchers catalogued about 160 TCR beta chains as cytomegalovirus-associated.

V is TRBV29-1 and J is TRBJ1-4, with a possible D match to TRBD1 (6 bases). The receptor's source is a woman aged 25 to 39 in good health and CMV-seronegative. The sample comprised PBMCs. CDR3 amino acids: CSVPDRSREKLFF. The CDR3, as DNA: TGCAGCGTTCCCGACAGGTCAAGAGAAAAACTGTTTTTT.